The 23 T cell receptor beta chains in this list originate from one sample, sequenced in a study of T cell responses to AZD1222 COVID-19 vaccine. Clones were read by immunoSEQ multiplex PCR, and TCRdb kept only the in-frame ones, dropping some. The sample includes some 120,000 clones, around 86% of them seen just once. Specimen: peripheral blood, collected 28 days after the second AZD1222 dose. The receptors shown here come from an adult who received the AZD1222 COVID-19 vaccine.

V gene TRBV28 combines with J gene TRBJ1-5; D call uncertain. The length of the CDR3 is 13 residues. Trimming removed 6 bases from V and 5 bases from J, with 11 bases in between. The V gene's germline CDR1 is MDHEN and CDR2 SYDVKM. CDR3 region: CASRTAVHQPQHF. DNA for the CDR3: TGTGCCAGCAGGACGGCCGTGCATCAGCCCCAGCATTTT. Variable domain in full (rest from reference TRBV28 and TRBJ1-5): DVKVTQSSRYLVKRTGEKVFLECVQDMDHENMFWYRQDPGLGLRLIYFSYDVKMKEKGDIPEGYSVSREKKERFSLILESASTNQTSMYLCASRTAVHQPQHFGDGTRLSIL.

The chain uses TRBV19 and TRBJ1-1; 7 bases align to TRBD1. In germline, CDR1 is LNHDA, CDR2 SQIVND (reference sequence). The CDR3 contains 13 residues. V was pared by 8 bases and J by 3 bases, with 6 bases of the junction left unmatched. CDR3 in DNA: TGTGCCAGTGGACGACAGGGTTACACTGAAGCTTTCTTT. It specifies CASGRQGYTEAFF.

CDR3 amino acids: CASSRDRSVHSPLHF. The CDR3 DNA follows: TGTGCCAGTAGTAGGGACCGGTCAGTGCATTCACCCCTCCACTTT. The chain is built from TRBV19 and TRBJ1-6; D may be TRBD1 (5 bases). CDR1 and CDR2 from the germline V gene are LNHDA and SQIVND (reference sequence). The CDR3 is 15 residues long. Trimming left V 4 bases short and J 8 bases short, with 15 bases between.

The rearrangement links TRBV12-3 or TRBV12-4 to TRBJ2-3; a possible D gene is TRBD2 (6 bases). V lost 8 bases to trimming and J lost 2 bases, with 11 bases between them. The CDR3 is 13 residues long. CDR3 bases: TGTGCCAGCGCGAGGGGACTCACAGATACGCAGTATTTT. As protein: CASARGLTDTQYF.

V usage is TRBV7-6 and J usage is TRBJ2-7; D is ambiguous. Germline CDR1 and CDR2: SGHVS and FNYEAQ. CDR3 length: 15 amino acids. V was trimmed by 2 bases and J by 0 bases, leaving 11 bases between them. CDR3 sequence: CASSLTGQASYEQYF. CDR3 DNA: TGTGCCAGCAGCTTAACGGGCCAGGCCTCCTACGAGCAGTACTTC.

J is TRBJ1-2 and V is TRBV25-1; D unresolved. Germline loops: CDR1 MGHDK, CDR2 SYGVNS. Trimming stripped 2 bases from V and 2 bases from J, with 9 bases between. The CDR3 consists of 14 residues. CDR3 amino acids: CASSERGFNYGYTF. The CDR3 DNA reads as TGTGCCAGCAGTGAACGGGGATTCAACTATGGCTACACCTTC.

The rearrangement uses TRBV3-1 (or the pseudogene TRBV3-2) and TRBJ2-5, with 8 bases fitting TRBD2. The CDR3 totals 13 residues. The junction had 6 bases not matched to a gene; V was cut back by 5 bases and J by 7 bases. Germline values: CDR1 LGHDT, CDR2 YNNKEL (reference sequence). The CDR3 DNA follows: TGTGCCAGCAGCGAAACTAGCGGAGGGACCCAGTACTTC. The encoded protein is CASSETSGGTQYF.

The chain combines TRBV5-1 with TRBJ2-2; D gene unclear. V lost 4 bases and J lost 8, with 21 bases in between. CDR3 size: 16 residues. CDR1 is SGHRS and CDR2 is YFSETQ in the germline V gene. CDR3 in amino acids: CASSTSGPLPGGELFF. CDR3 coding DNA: TGCGCCAGCAGCACCTCCGGGCCCCTCCCTGGTGGGGAGCTGTTTTTT.

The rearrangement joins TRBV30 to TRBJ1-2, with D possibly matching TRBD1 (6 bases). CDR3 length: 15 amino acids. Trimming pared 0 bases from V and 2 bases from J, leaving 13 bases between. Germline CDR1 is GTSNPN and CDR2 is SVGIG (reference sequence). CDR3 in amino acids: CAWSVRGARNYGYTF. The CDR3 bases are TGTGCCTGGAGTGTACGGGGGGCGCGCAACTATGGCTACACCTTC.

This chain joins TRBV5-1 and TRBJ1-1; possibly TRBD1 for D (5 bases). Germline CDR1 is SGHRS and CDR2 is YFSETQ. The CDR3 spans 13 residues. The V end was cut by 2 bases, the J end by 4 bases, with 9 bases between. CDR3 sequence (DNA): TGCGCCAGCAGCTTAGGGGTTAGCACTGAAGCTTTCTTT. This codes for CASSLGVSTEAFF.

CDR3 region: CASSYDEGQGRGYTF. The CDR3 coding sequence is TGTGCCAGCAGTTACGACGAAGGACAGGGTCGAGGCTACACCTTC. The chain joins TRBV6-6 to TRBJ1-2, with TRBD1 matching 8 bases. V dropped 2 bases and J dropped 8; count of bases not matched to a gene: 10. The CDR3 contains 15 residues. Germline V gives CDR1 MNHNY, CDR2 SVGAGI (reference sequence).

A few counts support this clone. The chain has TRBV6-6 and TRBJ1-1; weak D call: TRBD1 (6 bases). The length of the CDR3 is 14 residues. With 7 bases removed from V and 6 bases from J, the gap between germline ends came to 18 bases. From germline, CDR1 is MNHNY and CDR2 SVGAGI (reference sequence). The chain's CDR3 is CASTTGGGRPEAFF. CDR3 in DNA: TGTGCCAGCACCACGGGTGGGGGCCGGCCTGAAGCTTTCTTT.

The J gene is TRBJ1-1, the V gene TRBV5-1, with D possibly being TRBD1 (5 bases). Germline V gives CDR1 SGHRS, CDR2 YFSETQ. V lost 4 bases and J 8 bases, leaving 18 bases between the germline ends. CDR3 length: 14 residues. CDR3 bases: TGCGCCAGCAGCACCGTTTCCGGGGGGAGCGAAGCTTTCTTT. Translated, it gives CASSTVSGGSEAFF.

The CDR3 reads CASSERTGADTQYF. In nucleotides, the CDR3 is TGTGCCAGCTCAGAACGGACAGGGGCAGATACGCAGTATTTT. The chain employs TRBV18 and TRBJ2-3, with 9 positions matching TRBD1. This CDR3 is 14 amino acids long. The V and J ends lost 5 bases and 4 bases, in that order; junction bases with no gene match: 4. Germline values: CDR1 KGHSH, CDR2 LQKENI.

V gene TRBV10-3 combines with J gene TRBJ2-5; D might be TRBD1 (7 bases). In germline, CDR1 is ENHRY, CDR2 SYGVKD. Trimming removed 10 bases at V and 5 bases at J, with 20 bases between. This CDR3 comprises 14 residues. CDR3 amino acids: CATHRGRAGETQYF. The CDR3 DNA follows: TGTGCCACCCACAGGGGAAGGGCGGGGGAGACCCAGTACTTC.

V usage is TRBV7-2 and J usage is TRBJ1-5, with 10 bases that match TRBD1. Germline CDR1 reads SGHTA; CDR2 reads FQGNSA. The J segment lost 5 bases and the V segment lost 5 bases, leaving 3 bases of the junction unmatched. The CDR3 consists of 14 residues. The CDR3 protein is CASSADRGDQPQHF. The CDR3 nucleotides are TGTGCCAGCAGCGCGGACAGGGGGGATCAGCCCCAGCATTTT.

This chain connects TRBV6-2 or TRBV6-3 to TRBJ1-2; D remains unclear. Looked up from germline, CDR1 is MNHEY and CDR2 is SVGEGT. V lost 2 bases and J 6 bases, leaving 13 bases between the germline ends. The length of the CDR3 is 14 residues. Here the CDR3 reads CASSYPLVGNGYTF. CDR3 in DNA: TGTGCCAGCAGTTACCCTCTGGTGGGCAATGGCTACACCTTC.

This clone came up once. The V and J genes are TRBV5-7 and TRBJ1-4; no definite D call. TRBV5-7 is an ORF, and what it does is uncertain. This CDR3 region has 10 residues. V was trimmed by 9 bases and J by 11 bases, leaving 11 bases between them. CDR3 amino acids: CATPRAKLFF. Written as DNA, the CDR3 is TGTGCCACCCCAAGGGCTAAACTGTTTTTT.

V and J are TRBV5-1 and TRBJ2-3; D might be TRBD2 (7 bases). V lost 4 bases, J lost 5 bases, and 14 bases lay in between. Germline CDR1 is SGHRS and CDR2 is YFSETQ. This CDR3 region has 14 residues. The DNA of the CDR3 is TGCGCCAGCAGCCCCGGGGGGCCCGAAGATACGCAGTATTTT. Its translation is CASSPGGPEDTQYF.

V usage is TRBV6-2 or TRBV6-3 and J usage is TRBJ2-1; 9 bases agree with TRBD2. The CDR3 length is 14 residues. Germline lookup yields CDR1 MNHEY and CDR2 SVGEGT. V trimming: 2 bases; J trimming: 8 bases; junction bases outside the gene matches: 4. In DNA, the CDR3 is TGTGCCAGCAGTTACCTAGGGACTAGCTATGAGCAGTTCTTC. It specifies CASSYLGTSYEQFF.

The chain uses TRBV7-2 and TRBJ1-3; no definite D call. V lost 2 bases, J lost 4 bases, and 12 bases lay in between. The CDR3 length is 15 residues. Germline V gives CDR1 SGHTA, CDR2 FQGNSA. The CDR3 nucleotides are TGTGCCAGCAGCTTATCATCGGCTACAGGAAACACCATATATTTT. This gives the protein CASSLSSATGNTIYF.

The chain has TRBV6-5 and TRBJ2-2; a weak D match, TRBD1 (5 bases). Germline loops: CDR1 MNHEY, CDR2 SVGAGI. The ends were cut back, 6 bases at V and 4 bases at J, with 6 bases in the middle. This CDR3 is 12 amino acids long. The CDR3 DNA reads TGTGCCAGCAGCAGGGCCACCGGGGAGCTGTTTTTT. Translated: CASSRATGELFF.

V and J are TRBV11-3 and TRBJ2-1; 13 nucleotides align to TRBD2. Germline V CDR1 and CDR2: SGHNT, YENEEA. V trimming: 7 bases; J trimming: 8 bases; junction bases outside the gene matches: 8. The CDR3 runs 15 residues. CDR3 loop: CASIPTSGGAYEQFF. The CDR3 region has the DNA TGTGCCAGCATCCCCACTAGCGGGGGGGCCTATGAGCAGTTCTTC.